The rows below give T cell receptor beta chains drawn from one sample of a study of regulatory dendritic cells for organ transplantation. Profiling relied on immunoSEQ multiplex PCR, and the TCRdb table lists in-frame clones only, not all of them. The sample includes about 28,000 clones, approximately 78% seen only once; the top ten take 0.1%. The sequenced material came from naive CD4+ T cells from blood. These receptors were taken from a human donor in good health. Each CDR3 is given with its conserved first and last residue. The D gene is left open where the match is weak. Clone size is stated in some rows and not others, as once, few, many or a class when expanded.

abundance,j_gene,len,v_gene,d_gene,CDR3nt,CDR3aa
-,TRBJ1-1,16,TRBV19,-,TGTGCCAGTAGTAGATCAGGGTACGCCGCGGCTTCTGCGGCTTTCTTT,CASSRSGYAAASAAFF
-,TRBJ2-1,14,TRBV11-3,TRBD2,TGTGCCAGCAGCTTTTCTAGCGGGGGGGCAGAGCAGTTCTTC,CASSFSSGGAEQFF
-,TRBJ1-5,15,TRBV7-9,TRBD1,TGTGCCAGCAGCCGGGACAGCTATAGCAATCAGCCCCAGCATTTT,CASSRDSYSNQPQHF
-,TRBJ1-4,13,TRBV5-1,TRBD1,TGCGCCAGCAGCCCCGGACAGGGTGAAAAACTGTTTTTT,CASSPGQGEKLFF
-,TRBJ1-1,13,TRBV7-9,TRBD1,TGTGCCAGCAGCCCCAGGGGGGACACTGAAGCTTTCTTT,CASSPRGDTEAFF
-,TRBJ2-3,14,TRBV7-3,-,TGTGCCAGCAGCCCAGACAGGAGCACAGATACGCAGTATTTT,CASSPDRSTDTQYF
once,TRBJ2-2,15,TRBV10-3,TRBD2,TGTGCCATCACAGGACTAGCGGGGAACACCGGGGAGCTGTTTTTT,CAITGLAGNTGELFF
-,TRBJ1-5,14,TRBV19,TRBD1,TGTGCCAGTAGTCCTGGGGACAGGAAACAGCCCCAGCATTTT,CASSPGDRKQPQHF
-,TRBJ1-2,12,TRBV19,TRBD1,TGTGCCAGTAGTCTCCGACAGGGGTGGGGATCCTTC,CASSLRQGWGSF
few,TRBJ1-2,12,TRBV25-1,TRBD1,TGTGCCAGCGGGGGACAGGGTGGCCGCTACACCTTC,CASGGQGGRYTF
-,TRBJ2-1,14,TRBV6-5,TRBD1,TGTGCCAGCAGGCCACAGACAGGGGTCAATGAGCAGTTCTTC,CASRPQTGVNEQFF
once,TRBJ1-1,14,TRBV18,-,TGTGCCAGCTCATCGGGCGTAGGGGGCACTGAAGCTTTCTTT,CASSSGVGGTEAFF
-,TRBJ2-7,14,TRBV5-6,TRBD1,TGTGCCAGCAGCGTGGGACAGGGGTATTACGAGCAGTACTTC,CASSVGQGYYEQYF
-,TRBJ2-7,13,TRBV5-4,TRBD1,TGTGCCAGCAGCCCGGACAGGGGCCACGAGCAGTACTTC,CASSPDRGHEQYF
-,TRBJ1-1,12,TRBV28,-,TGTGCCAGCAGTCCCCGTTCGCGCGGGGCTTTCTTT,CASSPRSRGAFF
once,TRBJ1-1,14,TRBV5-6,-,TGTGCCAGCAGCTTGGGAAGGGGGAACACTGAAGCTTTCTTT,CASSLGRGNTEAFF
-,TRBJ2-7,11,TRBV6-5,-,TGTGCCTCCACGGGCGGGTACGAGCAGTACTTC,CASTGGYEQYF
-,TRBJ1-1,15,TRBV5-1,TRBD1,TGCGCCAGCAGCTTGGGGGGGACAGGGGCCCCTGAAGCTTTCTTT,CASSLGGTGAPEAFF
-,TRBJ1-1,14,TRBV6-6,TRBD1,TGTGCCAGCGCGGACAGGGGGCCAGACACTGAAGCTTTCTTT,CASADRGPDTEAFF
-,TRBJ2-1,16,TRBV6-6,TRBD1,TGTGCCAGCAGTTATCCCGGGACAGGGGGCTTCGATGAGCAGTTCTTC,CASSYPGTGGFDEQFF
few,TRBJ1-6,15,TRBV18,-,TGTGCCAGCTCACCACCGGGGCAGGGATATTCACCCCTCCACTTT,CASSPPGQGYSPLHF
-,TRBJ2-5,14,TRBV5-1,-,TGCGCCAGCAGCGCCGGGACAACAAAAGAGACCCAGTACTTC,CASSAGTTKETQYF
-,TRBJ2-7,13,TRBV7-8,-,TGTGCCAGCAGCTTAGGTATCTCCTACGAGCAGTACTTC,CASSLGISYEQYF
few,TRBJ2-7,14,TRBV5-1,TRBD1,TGCGCCAGCAGTTTCGGGACAGCTTCCTACGAGCAGTACTTC,CASSFGTASYEQYF
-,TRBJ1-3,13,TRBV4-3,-,TGCGCCAGCAGCCAGAGCTCTGGAAACACCATATATTTT,CASSQSSGNTIYF
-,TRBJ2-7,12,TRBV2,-,TGTGCCAGCAGCAAGACAGAATACGAGCAGTACTTC,CASSKTEYEQYF
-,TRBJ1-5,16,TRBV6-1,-,TGTGCCAGCAGTGGGGACGGGGGGCGTCAGGGTCAGCCCCAGCATTTT,CASSGDGGRQGQPQHF
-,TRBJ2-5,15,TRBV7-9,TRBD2,TGTGCCAGCAGCTCTGACGGACTAGCGGGGGGGACCCAGTACTTC,CASSSDGLAGGTQYF
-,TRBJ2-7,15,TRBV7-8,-,TGTGCCAGCAGCTTACCTCAGGGGACCTCCTACGAGCAGTACTTC,CASSLPQGTSYEQYF
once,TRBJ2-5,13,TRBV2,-,TGTGCCAGCACCGAGGGCTACGGGGAGACCCAGTACTTC,CASTEGYGETQYF
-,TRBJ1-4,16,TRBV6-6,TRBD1,TGTGCCAGCAGCCCAGCCGGGACAGCACCTGACGAAAAACTGTTTTTT,CASSPAGTAPDEKLFF
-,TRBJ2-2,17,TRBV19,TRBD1,TGTGCCAGTACTCCCTCCTGGACAGGAACGAACACCGGGGAGCTGTTTTTT,CASTPSWTGTNTGELFF
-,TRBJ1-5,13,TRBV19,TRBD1,TGTGCCAGTAGCGGGGACAGGGATCAGCCCCAGCATTTT,CASSGDRDQPQHF
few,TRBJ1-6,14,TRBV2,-,TGTGCCAGCAGTGAAGATTTTCTAAATTCACCCCTCCACTTT,CASSEDFLNSPLHF
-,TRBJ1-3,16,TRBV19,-,TGTGCCAGTAGTATCTACGGTGGAGGCTCTGGAAACACCATATATTTT,CASSIYGGGSGNTIYF
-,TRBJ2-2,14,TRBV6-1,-,TGTGCCAGCAGTGAATTTAGGAACACCGGGGAGCTGTTTTTT,CASSEFRNTGELFF
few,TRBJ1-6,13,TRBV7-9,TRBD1,TGTGCCAGCAGCTCAACAGGGGATTCACCCCTCCACTTT,CASSSTGDSPLHF
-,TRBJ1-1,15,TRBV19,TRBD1,TGTGCCAGTAGTGTAACAGGGGGCCGGGGAACTGAAGCTTTCTTT,CASSVTGGRGTEAFF
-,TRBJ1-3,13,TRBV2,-,TGTGCCAGCAGTTGGAGTGGTGGAAACACCATATATTTT,CASSWSGGNTIYF
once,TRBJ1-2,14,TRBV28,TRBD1,TGTGCCAGCAGCCGCCCCAGGGGGCAAGGTGGCTACACCTTC,CASSRPRGQGGYTF
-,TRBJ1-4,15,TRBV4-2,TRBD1,TGTGCCAGCAGCCATACAGGGGGCGCTGATGAAAAACTGTTTTTT,CASSHTGGADEKLFF
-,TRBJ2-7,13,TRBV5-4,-,TGTGCCAGCGCCGGGGGATTATCCTACGAGCAGTACTTC,CASAGGLSYEQYF
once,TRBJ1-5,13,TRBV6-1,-,TGTGCCAGCAGTGTTACCAGTGATCAGCCCCAGCATTTT,CASSVTSDQPQHF
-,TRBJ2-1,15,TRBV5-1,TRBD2,TGCGCCAGCAGCTTAGGGACTAGCGGGGGGGATGAGCAGTTCTTC,CASSLGTSGGDEQFF
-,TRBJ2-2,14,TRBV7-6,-,TGTGCCAGCAGCTTAGCGCTCGGCACCGGGGAGCTGTTTTTT,CASSLALGTGELFF
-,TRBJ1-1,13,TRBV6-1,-,TGTGCCAGCACCCTCCTCCGGGAGACTGAAGCTTTCTTT,CASTLLRETEAFF
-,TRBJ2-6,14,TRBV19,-,TGTGCCAGTACAGGGAACTCTGGGGCCAACGTCCTGACTTTC,CASTGNSGANVLTF
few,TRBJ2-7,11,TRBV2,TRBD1,TGTGCCATCAGGGGGTCGGGGGAGCAGTACTTC,CAIRGSGEQYF
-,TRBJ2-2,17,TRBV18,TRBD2,TGTGCCAGCTCACCACGGACTAGCGGGGGGGCCACCGGGGAGCTGTTTTTT,CASSPRTSGGATGELFF
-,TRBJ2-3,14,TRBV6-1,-,TGTGCCAGCACCCCGCGGGGGCTCACAGATACGCAGTATTTT,CASTPRGLTDTQYF
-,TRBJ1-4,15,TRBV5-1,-,TGCGCCAGCAGCTTGTTTGGGGAGGGTAATGAAAAACTGTTTTTT,CASSLFGEGNEKLFF
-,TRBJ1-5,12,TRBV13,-,TGTGCCAGCAGCACACAGAATCAGCCCCAGCATTTT,CASSTQNQPQHF
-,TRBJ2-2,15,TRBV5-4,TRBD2,TGTGCCAGCAGAGGCGGGGGGGCCAACACCGGGGAGCTGTTTTTT,CASRGGGANTGELFF
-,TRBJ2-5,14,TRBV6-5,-,TGTGCCAGCAGTGTGGGGGGATTGGGAGAGACCCAGTACTTC,CASSVGGLGETQYF